The sequence of this T cell receptor beta chain was determined in a study of blood T cell repertoires in COVID-19. Study-level background: Acute and convalescent COVID-19 samples came from the United States, Italy and Spain. Sources were T cells, B-cell-depleted T cells, or PBMCs; the material itself was cDNA or gDNA.

Enrolment of Seattle patients took place during active infection, and they were followed longitudinally. Libraries were prepared by immunoSEQ multiplex PCR; TCRdb keeps only in-frame clonotypes and omits some of them. There are around 40,000 clones in the sample; roughly 89% occur only once, and roughly 3.7% lies in the top ten. After removal of 3 bases from V and 0 bases from J, the junction contained 11 bases not matched to a gene. This CDR3 has 17 residues. Germline lookup yields CDR1 SNHLY and CDR2 FYNNEI. The TCR comes from a man in his forties with COVID-19, enrolled during active disease. Material for sequencing was peripheral blood. This chain links TRBV2 with TRBJ2-7; 7 bases are a match to TRBD1. CDR3: CASSDPSDRARSYEQYF. The CDR3 DNA reads TGTGCCAGCAGTGACCCCTCCGACAGGGCCCGCTCCTACGAGCAGTACTTC. Based on the CDR3 plus reference TRBV2 and TRBJ2-7, the full variable domain is EPEVTQTPSHQVTQMGQEVILRCVPISNHLYFYWYRQILGQKVEFLVSFYNNEISEKSEIFDDQFSVERPDGSNFTLKIRSTKLEDSAMYFCASSDPSDRARSYEQYFGPGTRLTVT.